The 31 T cell receptor beta chains below were found in one sample sequenced in a study of control samples from healthy donors and cancer patients. Here immunoSEQ multiplex PCR was the method, and the copy in TCRdb shows in-frame clones only, minus some. The table records about 58,000 clones, 80% to 90% of them present only once. Input material: PBMCs. These receptors came from a woman in her sixties or seventies with lung cancer.

The chain couples TRBV11-2 to TRBJ2-1, with D possibly TRBD1 on 5 matching bases. Looked up from germline, CDR1 is SGHAT and CDR2 is FQNNGV. There are 16 residues in the CDR3. V was trimmed by 1 base and J by 10 bases, leaving 20 bases between them. The chain's CDR3 is CASSLAVTASWEEQFF. As DNA, the CDR3 is TGTGCCAGCAGCTTAGCCGTGACAGCCTCTTGGGAAGAGCAGTTCTTC. The entire variable domain, with the rest obtained from reference TRBV11-2 and TRBJ2-1, is as follows: EAGVAQSPRYKIIEKRQSVAFWCNPISGHATLYWYQQILGQGPKLLIQFQNNGVVDDSQLPKDRFSAERLKGVDSTLKIQPAKLEDSAVYLCASSLAVTASWEEQFFGPGTRLTVL.

The chain recombines TRBV7-9 with TRBJ2-3; tentative D call: TRBD2 (5 bases). Germline V gene data show CDR1 as SEHNR and CDR2 as FQNEAQ (reference sequence). V gave up 3 bases and J gave up 0 bases, with 7 bases separating them. The CDR3 totals 14 residues. The DNA of the CDR3 is TGTGCCAGCAGCTTTTGGACTAGCACAGATACGCAGTATTTT. Translation: CASSFWTSTDTQYF.

The genes are TRBV4-1 and TRBJ1-5, with no clear D. The CDR3 length is 16 residues. V lost 1 base to trimming and J lost 3 bases, with 13 bases between them. Germline CDR1 MGHRA, CDR2 YSYEKL. CDR3 in amino acids: CASSQVGRAPNQPQHF. CDR3 nucleotide sequence: TGCGCCAGCAGCCAAGTTGGTAGGGCGCCCAATCAGCCCCAGCATTTT.

With respect to this clone: Other DNA variants within this sample encode the same CDR3. The J gene is TRBJ1-5, the V gene TRBV18, with a weak D call TRBD1 (5 bases). The CDR3 is made up of 15 amino acids. The germline V gene encodes CDR1 KGHSH and CDR2 LQKENI. Trimming took 3 bases from V and 3 from J, leaving 12 bases between them. DNA for the CDR3: TGTGCCAGCTCACCGGGACCTAGGTCCAATCAGCCCCAGCATTTT. This codes for CASSPGPRSNQPQHF.

V usage is TRBV9 and J usage is TRBJ1-3; 9 nucleotides match TRBD1. The junction had 5 bases not matched to a gene; V was cut back by 4 bases and J by 3 bases. The CDR3 has 15 amino acids. The germline V gene has CDR1 SGDLS and CDR2 YYNGEE. The CDR3 sequence is CASSPPGQGGNTIYF. The CDR3 nucleotides are TGTGCCAGCAGCCCCCCGGGACAGGGTGGAAACACCATATATTTT.

The chain links TRBV2 to TRBJ2-5; 9 bases align to TRBD2. CDR1 SNHLY and CDR2 FYNNEI come from the germline V gene. This CDR3 has 14 residues. The V segment lost 5 bases and the J segment 5 bases; nucleotides outside the gene matches: 6. The CDR3 protein is CASSRTSVGETQYF. The CDR3 nucleotides are TGTGCCAGCAGTAGGACTAGCGTTGGGGAGACCCAGTACTTC. Full variable domain (rest looked up from reference TRBV2 and TRBJ2-5): EPEVTQTPSHQVTQMGQEVILRCVPISNHLYFYWYRQILGQKVEFLVSFYNNEISEKSEIFDDQFSVERPDGSNFTLKIRSTKLEDSAMYFCASSRTSVGETQYFGPGTRLLVL.

CDR3 amino acids: CASSQDPRQGASYEQYF. The CDR3 DNA reads as TGTGCCAGCAGCCAAGACCCCCGACAGGGTGCCTCCTACGAGCAGTACTTC. This chain links TRBV14 with TRBJ2-7; 7 bases match TRBD1. Germline values: CDR1 SGHDN, CDR2 FVKESK. The junction had 8 bases not matched to a gene; V was cut back by 0 bases and J by 0 bases. The CDR3 has 17 amino acids.

The chain joins TRBV7-8 to TRBJ1-1; D gene uncertain. Germline V gene sequence: CDR1 SGHVS, CDR2 FQNEAQ. Trimming removed 5 bases at V and 2 bases at J, with 27 bases between. The CDR3 runs 19 residues. The CDR3 here is CASSGYDGGVFVGNTEAFF. DNA for the CDR3: TGTGCCAGCAGCGGTTACGATGGCGGGGTTTTCGTGGGAAACACTGAAGCTTTCTTT. The full variable domain, its missing parts supplied by reference TRBV7-8 and TRBJ1-1, is GAGVSQSPRYKVAKRGQDVALRCDPISGHVSLFWYQQALGQGPEFLTYFQNEAQLDKSGLPSDRFFAERPEGSVSTLKIQRTQQEDSAVYLCASSGYDGGVFVGNTEAFFGQGTRLTVV.

This sequence joins TRBV7-8 and TRBJ1-2; a possible D gene is TRBD1 (6 bases). Germline assignment: CDR1 SGHVS and CDR2 FQNEAQ. This CDR3 has 16 residues. Trimming took 3 bases from V and 4 from J, leaving 18 bases between them. CDR3 in DNA: TGTGCCAGCAGCTTTAACTCCAGGGGTGATAGCTATGGCTACACCTTC. As protein: CASSFNSRGDSYGYTF.

This clone was counted between two and nine times. The chain recombines TRBV6-5 with TRBJ1-2, with D perhaps matching TRBD1 (5 bases). Germline CDR1 is MNHEY and CDR2 is SVGAGI. Between the trimmed V and J ends, which lost 4 bases and 4 bases, there was a span of 13 bases. The CDR3 loop spans 14 amino acids. DNA of the CDR3: TGTGCCAGCAGTTCACCTGGGACTACCTATGGCTACACCTTC. It translates to CASSSPGTTYGYTF.

The CDR3 region has the DNA TGTGCCAGCAGACCCGGACGGTCCTATGGCTACACCTTC. Translated, it gives CASRPGRSYGYTF. The V call is TRBV28, the J call TRBJ1-2; D call uncertain. V shed 6 bases and J shed 4 bases, with 12 bases lying between them. The CDR3 runs to 13 residues. Germline CDR1 and CDR2: MDHEN and SYDVKM.

This sequence joins TRBV28 and TRBJ1-5; D uncertain. The CDR3 runs to 13 residues. CDR1 and CDR2 (germline): MDHEN, SYDVKM. Trimming left V 7 bases short and J 5 bases short, with 12 bases between. CDR3 DNA sequence: TGTGCCAGCACCCTCGCCACCTATCAGCCCCAGCATTTT. This codes for CASTLATYQPQHF.

This chain joins TRBV10-3 and TRBJ2-3; D gene unclear. V was pared by 6 bases and J by 3 bases, with 19 bases between. CDR1 and CDR2 (germline): ENHRY, SYGVKD. CDR3 length: 16 residues. The CDR3: CAISEPQTAGTDTQYF. CDR3 coding DNA: TGTGCCATCAGCGAACCCCAGACGGCCGGAACAGATACGCAGTATTTT.

This clone has only one observation. V gene TRBV5-8 combines with J gene TRBJ1-4; D is unresolved. The CDR3 has 15 amino acids. V was pared by 4 bases and J by 3 bases, with 13 bases between. The germline CDR1 and CDR2 sequences are SGHTS and YDEGEE. Written as DNA, the CDR3 is TGTGCCAGCAGCCCCGAGGGCCTCCCTAATGAAAAACTGTTTTTT. It codes for CASSPEGLPNEKLFF.

This rearrangement joins TRBV6-1 to TRBJ2-3; the match to TRBD2 covers 10 bases. Trimming cost V 4 bases and J 3 bases; bases outside gene matches: 7. The length of the CDR3 is 16 residues. Germline V gene lookup returns CDR1 MNHNS and CDR2 SASEGT. CDR3: CASSASVAGGTDTQYF. The CDR3 region has the DNA TGTGCCAGCAGTGCGTCAGTAGCGGGGGGAACAGATACGCAGTATTTT.

The chain couples TRBV6-5 to TRBJ1-1; no clear D gene. The CDR3 covers 15 residues. Trimming stripped 6 bases from V and 1 base from J, with 15 bases between. Per germline, CDR1 MNHEY and CDR2 SVGAGI. The CDR3 protein is CASRRKGRPNTEAFF. DNA for the CDR3: TGTGCCAGCAGGCGAAAAGGACGGCCGAACACTGAAGCTTTCTTT.

V is TRBV12-5 and J is TRBJ2-7, with TRBD1 matching over 7 bases. The J segment lost 2 bases and the V segment lost 4 bases, leaving 2 bases of the junction unmatched. This CDR3 contains 13 residues. CDR1 LGHNT and CDR2 FRNRAP come from the germline V gene. The CDR3 sequence: CASGSGGPYEQYF. CDR3 bases: TGTGCTAGTGGTTCAGGGGGTCCCTACGAGCAGTACTTC.

This chain links TRBV28 with TRBJ1-2; no reliable D call. The CDR3 is 12 amino acids. Trimming shortened V by 3 bases and J by 4 bases, and 6 bases separated the two germline ends. CDR1 is MDHEN, CDR2 SYDVKM, per germline. The CDR3 loop is CASSFEGYGYTF. The DNA of the CDR3 is TGTGCCAGCAGTTTTGAGGGCTATGGCTACACCTTC.

This rearrangement joins TRBV6-5 to TRBJ2-1; TRBD1 aligns across 7 bases. Germline V gene data show CDR1 as MNHEY and CDR2 as SVGAGI. The CDR3 runs to 14 residues. V lost 8 bases to trimming and J lost 5 bases; unmatched junction nucleotides: 9. The CDR3 coding sequence is TGTGCCAGCTACGCTTCCGGGACAGACAATGAGCAGTTCTTC. It codes for CASYASGTDNEQFF.

The gene calls are TRBV11-2 and TRBJ1-1; D gene unclear. The CDR3 sequence is 16 residues long. V was pared by 7 bases and J by 1 base, with 19 bases between. Germline V gene lookup returns CDR1 SGHAT and CDR2 FQNNGV. CDR3 in amino acids: CASIQSGGVQNTEAFF. CDR3 nucleotides: TGTGCCAGCATCCAAAGTGGCGGGGTACAGAACACTGAAGCTTTCTTT.

This clone was found once. Other DNA sequences of this sample code for an identical CDR3. The chain links TRBV7-3 to TRBJ2-5; 12 bases are a match to TRBD2. Germline loops: CDR1 SGHTA, CDR2 FQGTGA. The V gene end was trimmed by 2 bases and the J gene end by 5 bases; junction bases not matched to a gene: 6. There are 16 residues in the CDR3. Written as DNA, the CDR3 is TGTGCCAGCAGCTTAGGGGCTAGCGGGGGGGTGGAGACCCAGTACTTC. Protein: CASSLGASGGVETQYF.

The chain combines TRBV18 with TRBJ1-3; D is perhaps TRBD1 (5 bases). Germline assignment: CDR1 KGHSH and CDR2 LQKENI. CDR3 size: 15 residues. Between the trimmed V and J ends, which lost 4 bases and 0 bases, there was a span of 10 bases. CDR3 residues: CASSRSTDSGNTIYF. CDR3 coding DNA: TGTGCCAGCTCACGCTCGACAGACTCTGGAAACACCATATATTTT. Drawing the rest from reference TRBV18 and TRBJ1-3, the complete variable domain is NAGVMQNPRHLVRRRGQEARLRCSPMKGHSHVYWYRQLPEEGLKFMVYLQKENIIDESGMPKERFSAEFPKEGPSILRIQQVVRGDSAAYFCASSRSTDSGNTIYFGEGSWLTVV.

The genes are TRBV2 and TRBJ1-1, with no clear D. The CDR3 extends over 12 amino acids. Trimming shortened V by 4 bases and J by 10 bases, and 13 bases separated the two germline ends. Germline lookup yields CDR1 SNHLY and CDR2 FYNNEI. This CDR3 is CASSAGPGLAFF. CDR3 nucleotides: TGTGCCAGCAGTGCTGGACCCGGCCTAGCTTTCTTT.

The V and J genes are TRBV5-1 and TRBJ2-5, with TRBD1 as a possible D gene (6 bases). This CDR3 is 14 amino acids long. Trimming removed 3 bases from V and 0 bases from J, with 9 bases in between. Looked up from germline, CDR1 is SGHRS and CDR2 is YFSETQ. In DNA, the CDR3 is TGCGCCAGCAGCTCGGGACAATACCAAGAGACCCAGTACTTC. Its protein is CASSSGQYQETQYF.

The CDR3 is CASSQAEKLFF. Written as DNA, the CDR3 is TGTGCCAGCAGCCAAGCTGAAAAACTGTTTTTT. The chain uses TRBV4-2 and TRBJ1-4; D is ambiguous. Germline V gives CDR1 LGHNA, CDR2 YNFKEQ. The CDR3 is made up of 11 amino acids. V was pared by 1 base and J by 7 bases, with 1 base between.

The chain combines TRBV29-1 with TRBJ2-7; D may be TRBD1 (5 bases). The V gene lost 4 bases and the J gene lost 3 bases, with 7 bases spanning the gap. Germline-derived CDR1 and CDR2 are SQVTM and ANQGSEA. The CDR3 runs 11 residues. The CDR3 nucleotides are TGCAGCGTTGCGGACAACTACGAGCAGTACTTC. Translated, it gives CSVADNYEQYF.

The V call is TRBV2, the J call TRBJ2-5; TRBD2 agrees at 7 bases. Unmatched junction bases numbered 10, after V lost 5 bases and J lost 1 base. The length of the CDR3 is 16 residues. The germline V gene encodes CDR1 SNHLY and CDR2 FYNNEI. CDR3 protein: CASSPQRGHPQETQYF. In DNA, the CDR3 is TGTGCCAGCAGTCCACAGCGGGGCCACCCCCAAGAGACCCAGTACTTC.

This clone was seen a handful of times. V usage is TRBV2 and J usage is TRBJ1-6; D remains unclear. There are 12 residues in the CDR3. Looked up from germline, CDR1 is SNHLY and CDR2 is FYNNEI. V lost 8 bases and J lost 8, with 10 bases in between. CDR3 amino acids: CASFDVYSPLHF. CDR3 coding DNA: TGTGCCAGCTTTGACGTCTATTCACCCCTCCACTTT.

This clone was detected only once. This rearrangement joins TRBV5-6 to TRBJ2-7; weak D call: TRBD2 (5 bases). Trimming removed 3 bases from V and 2 bases from J, with 15 bases in between. From germline, CDR1 is SGHDT and CDR2 YYEEEE. CDR3 length: 15 amino acids. The CDR3 sequence is CASSWRAAGAYEQYF. CDR3 DNA: TGTGCCAGCAGCTGGCGTGCCGCGGGCGCCTACGAGCAGTACTTC.

The CDR3 nucleotides are TGTGCCAGTAGTCTCCGTTCCCCCGGGGGTAATGAAAAACTGTTTTTT. Its translation is CASSLRSPGGNEKLFF. The chain uses TRBV19 and TRBJ1-4; possible D gene TRBD1, 5 bases. The CDR3 is made up of 16 amino acids. CDR1 is LNHDA, CDR2 SQIVND, per germline (reference sequence). V was cut by 5 bases and J by 4 bases, with 17 bases left in between.

This clone turned up a few times. The J gene is TRBJ1-1, the V gene TRBV28; 8 nucleotides align to TRBD1. The CDR3 spans 13 residues. V trimming: 7 bases; J trimming: 11 bases; junction bases outside the gene matches: 12. CDR1 and CDR2 from the germline V gene are MDHEN and SYDVKM. CDR3 bases: TGTGCCAGCATCGGGAAGGGGTACAGGGGGGCTTTCTTT. This codes for CASIGKGYRGAFF.